Listed here are 20 T cell receptor beta chains from one sample, sequenced in a study of blood T cells in healthy people across ages (dated by TCRdb to between 2014 and 2017). The library relied on 5' RACE. Sequencer: Illumina HiSeq 2500. The second PCR ran for about 6 to 12 cycles and used a J-beta primer mix along with a sample-barcoded 5' primer. In TCRdb, the public reads were trimmed at Q25 with fastp and aligned with MiXCR, with productive beta chains retained. Entries that share a CDR3 protein sequence are merged under the most common genes and DNA. The sample table contains hundreds of thousands of distinct CDR3 sequences; only one count was recorded for approximately 48% of them. 15% to 25% of the sample lies in the top ten. Sequencing used blood. These receptors were obtained from a man aged 55 to 70 in good health.

The chain has TRBV5-1 and TRBJ1-6; 8 nucleotides line up with TRBD1. CDR3 length: 16 amino acids. V trimming: 3 bases; J trimming: 5 bases; junction bases outside the gene matches: 7. Germline CDR1 SGHRS, CDR2 YFSETQ. The CDR3 spells CASSSSGGRNNSPLHF. For the CDR3, the DNA is TGCGCCAGCAGCTCCTCAGGGGGCCGCAATAATTCACCCCTCCACTTT.

DNA for the CDR3: TGCAGCGTTAGGGGCTCGACAGGGGACTACAATGAGCAGTTCTTC. Its translation is CSVRGSTGDYNEQFF. The chain is built from TRBV29-1 and TRBJ2-1; TRBD1 aligns across 8 bases. The CDR3 length is 15 residues. V lost 5 bases to trimming and J lost 3 bases; unmatched junction nucleotides: 9. Germline V lookup: CDR1 SQVTM, CDR2 ANQGSEA.

The DNA of the CDR3 is TGCGCCAGCAGCTCGGACGGAATGAACACTGAAGCTTTCTTT. Residues: CASSSDGMNTEAFF. This chain links TRBV5-1 with TRBJ1-1; D gene unclear. The germline V gene has CDR1 SGHRS and CDR2 YFSETQ. The CDR3 contains 14 residues. V lost 3 bases and J 0 bases, leaving 9 bases between the germline ends.

The J gene is TRBJ1-5, the V gene TRBV7-2, with a possible D match to TRBD1 (5 bases). Germline V lookup: CDR1 SGHTA, CDR2 FQGNSA. This CDR3 spans 18 amino acids. The V end was cut by 5 bases, the J end by 6 bases, with 26 bases between. CDR3 in amino acids: CASSHFRGEGFNPQPQHF. DNA of the CDR3: TGTGCCAGCAGCCATTTTCGGGGGGAAGGGTTTAATCCTCAGCCCCAGCATTTT.

This clonotype was recorded a few times. The rearrangement uses TRBV18 and TRBJ2-3; the D gene is possibly TRBD2 (5 bases). Germline V CDR1 and CDR2: KGHSH, LQKENI. V was trimmed by 3 bases and J by 0 bases, leaving 13 bases between them. The length of the CDR3 is 16 residues. The CDR3 region is CASSPDRERSTDTQYF. The CDR3 DNA is TGTGCCAGCTCACCGGACCGCGAGCGGAGCACAGATACGCAGTATTTT.

The gene calls are TRBV25-1 and TRBJ2-7; 8 bases fit TRBD2. Per the germline V gene, CDR1 is MGHDK and CDR2 is SYGVNS. The CDR3 has 15 residues. Unmatched junction bases numbered 17, after V lost 6 bases and J lost 10 bases. This chain's CDR3 is CASSRSSGAGEPQYF. The CDR3 coding sequence is TGTGCCAGCAGCCGTAGTAGCGGGGCAGGGGAGCCCCAGTACTTC.

The chain uses TRBV29-1 and TRBJ2-5, with a possible D match to TRBD2 (6 bases). The J call may be in error: the DNA end matches TRBJ2-7 better. CDR3 length: 14 amino acids. Germline V gene lookup returns CDR1 SQVTM and CDR2 ANQGSEA. This CDR3 is CSVEGLASSYEQYF. CDR3 nucleotides: TGCAGCGTTGAGGGGCTAGCGAGCTCCTACGAGCAGTACTTC.

This sequence joins TRBV12-3 or TRBV12-4 and TRBJ1-3; no definite D call. There are 15 residues in the CDR3. The ends were cut back, 6 bases at V and 0 bases at J, with 12 bases in the middle. CDR3 sequence: CASRSGGNSGNTIYF. For the CDR3, the DNA is TGTGCCAGCAGGTCCGGAGGTAACTCTGGAAACACCATATATTTT.

This clonotype was observed a handful of times. The gene calls are TRBV2 and TRBJ1-1, with D unresolved. The CDR3 runs 13 residues. V was trimmed by 1 base and J by 2 bases, leaving 5 bases between them. Per the germline V gene, CDR1 is SNHLY and CDR2 is FYNNEI. CDR3 nucleotide sequence: TGTGCCAGCAGTGAAGGGGCTAACACTGAAGCTTTCTTT. It specifies CASSEGANTEAFF.

The chain carries TRBV20-1 and TRBJ2-3, with 14 positions matching TRBD2. V lost 3 bases to trimming and J lost 2 bases; unmatched junction nucleotides: 7. Germline V gene sequence: CDR1 DFQATT, CDR2 SNEGSKA (reference sequence). This CDR3 spans 17 amino acids. The DNA for the CDR3 is TGCAGTGCTAGGGGGACTAGCGGGGGCCTTCTCACAGATACGCAGTATTTT. Its protein product is CSARGTSGGLLTDTQYF.

This clonotype was seen only a few times. The V and J genes are TRBV2 and TRBJ2-3; 10 nucleotides match TRBD2. The ends lost 6 bases at V and 3 bases at J; junction bases unmatched: 6. The CDR3 is 15 amino acids. CDR1 and CDR2 from the germline V gene are SNHLY and FYNNEI. CDR3 in DNA: TGTGCCAGCAGACGCGGACTAGCGGTGACAGATACGCAGTATTTT. It specifies CASRRGLAVTDTQYF. The whole variable domain, remainder taken from reference TRBV2 and TRBJ2-3, is EPEVTQTPSHQVTQMGQEVILRCVPISNHLYFYWYRQILGQKVEFLVSFYNNEISEKSEIFDDQFSVERPDGSNFTLKIRSTKLEDSAMYFCASRRGLAVTDTQYFGPGTRLTVL.

In regard to this clonotype: This clone may be a read error of a much larger clone one base away. The V gene is TRBV27, the J gene TRBJ2-1; weak D call: TRBD2 (6 bases). The V end was cut by 6 bases, the J end by 0 bases, with 12 bases between. Germline V CDR1 and CDR2: MNHEY, SMNVEV (reference sequence). This CDR3 region has 15 residues. CDR3: CASSRGRGSYNEQFF. Written as DNA, the CDR3 is TGTGCCAGCAGCCGGGGGAGAGGCTCCTACAATGAGCAGTTCTTC.

The rearrangement joins TRBV5-1 to TRBJ2-3, with D possibly matching TRBD1 (6 bases). This CDR3 region has 15 residues. Germline V gene data show CDR1 as SGHRS and CDR2 as YFSETQ. V was cut by 2 bases and J by 3 bases, with 13 bases left in between. CDR3 nucleotide sequence: TGCGCCAGCAGCTTAACACAGGGCACTACAGATACGCAGTATTTT. This gives the protein CASSLTQGTTDTQYF. Combining the CDR3 with reference TRBV5-1 and TRBJ2-3 gives the whole variable domain KAGVTQTPRYLIKTRGQQVTLSCSPISGHRSVSWYQQTPGQGLQFLFEYFSETQRNKGNFPGRFSGRQFSNSRSEMNVSTLELGDSALYLCASSLTQGTTDTQYFGPGTRLTVL.

The V and J genes are TRBV9 and TRBJ1-2; D remains ambiguous. The CDR3 totals 14 residues. V was shortened by 0 bases and J by 5 bases, with 11 bases between the two germline ends. Germline V gives CDR1 SGDLS, CDR2 YYNGEE. The chain's CDR3 is CASSVDYRTYGYTF. The CDR3 nucleotides are TGTGCCAGCAGCGTAGACTACAGAACTTATGGCTACACCTTC.

As to this clonotype: A clone one base away is much larger, so this may be a read error. The chain joins TRBV7-9 to TRBJ1-5; D gene ambiguous. Germline-derived CDR1 and CDR2 are SEHNR and FQNEAQ (reference sequence). Between the trimmed V and J ends, which lost 1 base and 3 bases, there was a span of 13 bases. The CDR3 sequence is 16 residues long. CDR3 DNA sequence: TGTGCCAGCAGCTTAGGATTTGCGGAGGCCAATCAGCCCCAGCATTTT. Translated, it gives CASSLGFAEANQPQHF.

This clonotype was recorded a few times. The J gene is TRBJ2-1, the V gene TRBV6-6; a weak D match, TRBD2 (6 bases). V was clipped by 4 bases and J by 3 bases, with 13 bases between them. The CDR3 consists of 15 residues. In germline, CDR1 is MNHNY, CDR2 SVGAGI (reference sequence). CDR3 sequence (DNA): TGTGCCAGCAGTTCCTCGGCCGGGGGCTACAATGAGCAGTTCTTC. This encodes CASSSSAGGYNEQFF.

The chain combines TRBV7-2 with TRBJ2-7; 8 bases line up with TRBD2. The trim removed 5 bases at V and 4 bases at J, leaving 10 bases unmatched. The CDR3 loop spans 15 amino acids. Germline V gene lookup returns CDR1 SGHTA and CDR2 FQGNSA. In DNA form, the CDR3 reads TGTGCCAGCAGCCAACCAGCGGGGGTAGAGTACGAGCAGTACTTC. Translating gives CASSQPAGVEYEQYF.

The rearrangement links TRBV7-2 to TRBJ2-7; 7 bases align to TRBD2. There are 13 residues in the CDR3. The germline V gene encodes CDR1 SGHTA and CDR2 FQGNSA. V was clipped by 3 bases and J by 6 bases; unmatched bases: 5. CDR3 in DNA: TGTGCCAGCAGCTTCACTAGCGTTGGCGAGCAGTACTTC. Its protein is CASSFTSVGEQYF.

The chain has TRBV18 and TRBJ1-1, with a tentative D call TRBD1 (6 bases). The CDR3 extends over 15 amino acids. The germline V gene has CDR1 KGHSH and CDR2 LQKENI. The ends were cut back, 3 bases at V and 1 base at J, with 12 bases in the middle. This chain's CDR3 is CASSPGGGPNTEAFF. CDR3 nucleotides: TGTGCCAGCTCACCGGGCGGGGGCCCGAACACTGAAGCTTTCTTT.

This clonotype showed up just once. The genes are TRBV18 and TRBJ2-7; D gene uncertain. V was cut by 3 bases and J by 0 bases, with 6 bases left in between. The CDR3 runs to 13 residues. Germline CDR1 is KGHSH and CDR2 is LQKENI. As DNA, the CDR3 is TGTGCCAGCTCACCGACGATCTCCTACGAGCAGTACTTC. Encoded protein: CASSPTISYEQYF.